A selection of T cell receptor beta chains follows, all from one sample in a study of blood T cell repertoires in COVID-19. Profiling relied on immunoSEQ multiplex PCR, and the TCRdb table lists in-frame clones only, not all of them. The sample has under 200,000 clones, roughly 78% seen once; the top ten hold around 8%. Specimen: peripheral blood. These receptors all come from a woman aged 55-70 years with COVID-19, enrolled during active disease. Both conserved end residues are trimmed from each CDR3. Each record gives: J gene, V gene, CDR3 protein.

TRBJ1-1,TRBV27,ASSGTGISTEAF
TRBJ1-6,TRBV19,ASRSLNDYNSPLH
TRBJ1-1,TRBV15,ATSSRTLNTEAF
TRBJ1-4,TRBV29-1,SVEGQGEKLF
TRBJ2-1,TRBV28,ASSLGLGVTEQF
TRBJ2-2,TRBV4-3,ASSLRAGGGTGELF
TRBJ2-5,TRBV7-9,ASSPREGGRETQY
TRBJ2-2,TRBV5-1,ASSLDPNTGELF
TRBJ1-4,TRBV11-3,ASSLELGTAKATTNEKLF
TRBJ2-1,TRBV19,ASRGGPLGYEQF
TRBJ1-6,TRBV7-2,ASSLTTGSDSPLH
TRBJ2-7,TRBV4-1,ASSQDSTSYEQY
TRBJ2-5,TRBV2,ASSEAGLAGRQETQY
TRBJ1-6,TRBV6-1,ASSESTGSSPLH
TRBJ2-3,TRBV2,ASKSGRGTDTQY
TRBJ2-4,TRBV29-1,SVVPGQGVMNIQY
TRBJ2-5,TRBV7-3,ASSTLREGTQY
TRBJ1-1,TRBV5-4,ASSLEAPNTEAF
TRBJ2-2,TRBV21-1,ASSNVLLGPNTGELF
TRBJ2-2,TRBV7-9,ASSLVTVGELF
TRBJ2-5,TRBV27,ASSLPGQGETQY
TRBJ1-2,TRBV19,ASRARGQPNYGYT
TRBJ2-1,TRBV6-5,ASTATSGSNEQF
TRBJ2-3,TRBV7-9,ASSTRSSADTQY
TRBJ1-6,TRBV2,ASNARTVNSPLH
TRBJ1-5,TRBV20-1,SASREDQPQH
TRBJ2-5,TRBV30,AWLRGGETQY
TRBJ2-1,TRBV9,ASSVGDSVGDNEQF
TRBJ1-6,TRBV15,ATSGYSYNSPLH
TRBJ1-1,TRBV12-3/TRBV12-4,ASSLQGSTEAF
TRBJ2-1,TRBV9,ASSLQGSEQF
TRBJ1-5,TRBV7-2,ASSRDSSQPQH
TRBJ1-3,TRBV5-6,ASSSRAAFGNTIY
TRBJ2-3,TRBV15,AIQAGVAADTQY
TRBJ1-5,TRBV3-1/TRBV3-2,ASSVGQGRQPQH
TRBJ2-2,TRBV19,ASSITGNTGELF
TRBJ1-1,TRBV28,ASSRSGGADTEAF
TRBJ2-3,TRBV19,ASRVQGSTDTQY
TRBJ1-1,TRBV28,ASSLEQSNTEAF
TRBJ2-6,TRBV3-1/TRBV3-2,ASSLTRGLGANVLT
TRBJ2-1,TRBV18,ASSPLESYNEQF
TRBJ2-3,TRBV6-4,ASSVGGNTDTQY
TRBJ1-2,TRBV10-2,ASSQEFGYT
TRBJ1-5,TRBV15,ATSRQVASNQPQH
TRBJ1-1,TRBV29-1,SASTGSDTEAF
TRBJ2-7,TRBV11-3,ASSPGLAGSSEQY
TRBJ1-3,TRBV19,ASSPNPWTAGNTIY
TRBJ1-5,TRBV28,ASSLNGGGSPFH
TRBJ2-7,TRBV28,ASSLGRTGISYEQY
TRBJ2-5,TRBV18,ASSPPGQAVQETQY
TRBJ1-2,TRBV7-2,ASSFQGFYGYT
TRBJ2-7,TRBV10-3,AISGTGRTSSYEQY
TRBJ1-5,TRBV3-1/TRBV3-2,ASSLTGPNQPQH
TRBJ1-1,TRBV6-2/TRBV6-3,ASSYYGLPGQLGTEAF
TRBJ2-2,TRBV4-3,ASSPFGAGETGELF
TRBJ2-3,TRBV18,ASSPGLASTDTQY
TRBJ2-7,TRBV19,ASSSSRELTYEQY
TRBJ2-1,TRBV5-1,ASSYGLAGVNEQF
TRBJ1-1,TRBV20-1,SAPGDTEAF
TRBJ1-1,TRBV15,ATSRDRTEAEAF